The 26 T cell receptor beta chains presented below share a single source sample, sequenced in a study of CD8 T cells in Susac syndrome. Random-hexamer reverse transcription was applied to roughly 0.5 to 1 ug RNA. TCRdb called the immunoSEQ multiplex PCR reads again in MiXCR, with one record for every CDR3 protein. The table records roughly 120,000 distinct CDR3 sequences, less than 97% of them present only once. Sequenced material: CD4+ T cells from PBMCs. The receptors shown here come from a human donor in good health.

V gene TRBV6-5 combines with J gene TRBJ1-1; 11 bases match TRBD1. The CDR3 runs to 14 residues. Trimming took 6 bases from V and 4 from J; bases not matched to a gene: 4. The germline V gene has CDR1 MNHEY and CDR2 SVGAGI. The CDR3 region has the DNA TGTGCCAGCAGCACCGGGACAGGGGGCACTGAAGCTTTCTTT. This codes for CASSTGTGGTEAFF.

The CDR3 sequence is CASSYSVADTQYF. The CDR3 bases are TGTGCCAGCAGTTACTCGGTAGCAGATACGCAGTATTTT. The chain uses TRBV6-5 and TRBJ2-3; D is unclear. V lost 0 bases, J lost 4 bases, and 5 bases lay in between. Per the germline V gene, CDR1 is MNHEY and CDR2 is SVGAGI. The CDR3 consists of 13 residues.

This chain links TRBV3-1 with TRBJ1-2; D unresolved. The CDR3 runs to 15 residues. CDR1 LGHDT and CDR2 YNNKEL come from the germline V gene (reference sequence). Trimming cost V 0 bases and J 4 bases, with 12 bases left between them. The CDR3 DNA sequence: TGTGCCAGCAGCCAAGATCTTAGTACAGTCTATGGCTACACCTTC. Encoded protein: CASSQDLSTVYGYTF.

The V call is TRBV4-1, the J call TRBJ1-4; the D is unclear. The V and J ends lost 5 bases and 3 bases respectively, with 13 bases between them. The CDR3 consists of 15 residues. CDR1 and CDR2 (germline): MGHRA, YSYEKL. CDR3 bases: TGCGCCAGCAGCTCCCCCGAACTACCTAATGAAAAACTGTTTTTT. This gives the protein CASSSPELPNEKLFF.

The chain carries TRBV20-1 and TRBJ1-2; the match to TRBD1 covers 7 bases. Unmatched junction bases numbered 16, after V lost 3 bases and J lost 12 bases. The CDR3 extends over 14 amino acids. Germline CDR1 and CDR2: DFQATT and SNEGSKA (reference sequence). CDR3 coding DNA: TGCAGTGCTAGGGATGACAGGGCCGATCACCGGGACACCTTC. Protein sequence: CSARDDRADHRDTF.

The chain is built from TRBV19 and TRBJ2-7; D gene uncertain. V lost 3 bases, J lost 3 bases, and 12 bases lay in between. The CDR3 is 14 amino acids. Germline-derived CDR1 and CDR2 are LNHDA and SQIVND (reference sequence). The CDR3 region has the DNA TGTGCCAGTAGTATTTCCCGACAAGTCTACGAGCAGTACTTC. Translating it yields CASSISRQVYEQYF.

J is TRBJ2-7 and V is TRBV25-1; 14 positions match TRBD2. The V gene end was trimmed by 4 bases and the J gene end by 7 bases; junction bases not matched to a gene: 6. CDR3 size: 15 residues. Germline V CDR1 and CDR2: MGHDK, SYGVNS. CDR3 nucleotides: TGTGCCAGCAGTGCCGGGACTAGCGGGAGAAGTGAGCAGTACTTC. This sequence encodes CASSAGTSGRSEQYF.

The chain couples TRBV4-3 to TRBJ1-2; TRBD1 matches 8 bases. Trimming at V came to 0 bases and at J to 4 bases, leaving 10 bases not matched to a gene. The germline V gene has CDR1 LGHNA and CDR2 YSLEER. The CDR3 length is 17 residues. CDR3 in DNA: TGCGCCAGCAGCCAAGATCGCCGGGGACAGGTGCTCTATGGCTACACCTTC. Translation: CASSQDRRGQVLYGYTF.

The chain joins TRBV2 to TRBJ1-4; no firm D call. CDR1 SNHLY and CDR2 FYNNEI come from the germline V gene. V was trimmed by 0 bases and J by 5 bases, leaving 16 bases between them. CDR3 length: 17 residues. The DNA of the CDR3 is TGTGCCAGCAGTGAAGCGCTTCAATGGGATCGGAATGAAAAACTGTTTTTT. Its protein product is CASSEALQWDRNEKLFF.

The chain links TRBV10-3 to TRBJ2-5; possibly TRBD1 for D (10 bases). The CDR3 is 20 amino acids. CDR1 and CDR2 from the germline V gene are ENHRY and SYGVKD. V lost 4 bases to trimming and J lost 2 bases, with 29 bases between them. The CDR3 bases are TGTGCCATCAGTGGCCCTCGGACAGGGGGTGATAGCGGGAGACAAGAGACCCAGTACTTC. Residues: CAISGPRTGGDSGRQETQYF.

The CDR3 protein is CASSQDENRETTNEKLFF. DNA of the CDR3: TGCGCCAGCAGTCAAGACGAAAACAGGGAGACCACTAATGAAAAACTGTTTTTT. The chain joins TRBV23-1 to TRBJ1-4, with D possibly TRBD1 on 6 matching bases. TRBV23-1 belongs to the ORF category, with a function that is uncertain. With 2 bases removed from V and 2 bases from J, the gap between germline ends came to 18 bases. This CDR3 is 18 amino acids long.

CDR3 sequence: CASSQVGIANSRELFF. The CDR3 DNA follows: TGTGCCAGCAGCCAAGTAGGAATAGCGAATTCCCGGGAGCTGTTTTTT. The rearrangement joins TRBV3-1 to TRBJ2-2; TRBD2 is a possible D gene (5 bases). CDR1 LGHDT and CDR2 YNNKEL come from the germline V gene (reference sequence). This CDR3 has 16 residues. The germline V and J ends were trimmed by 1 base and 9 bases, with 18 bases remaining between them.

Here the CDR3 DNA reads TGTGCCTCCGAAGAGAACCCTAGGGAGACCCAGTACTTC. It is translated as CASEENPRETQYF. The chain is built from TRBV28 and TRBJ2-5, with unresolved D. Germline CDR1 MDHEN, CDR2 SYDVKM. The CDR3 runs 13 residues. Trimming removed 11 bases from V and 5 bases from J, with 18 bases in between. The entire variable domain, with the rest obtained from reference TRBV28 and TRBJ2-5, is as follows: DVKVTQSSRYLVKRTGEKVFLECVQDMDHENMFWYRQDPGLGLRLIYFSYDVKMKEKGDIPEGYSVSREKKERFSLILESASTNQTSMYLCASEENPRETQYFGPGTRLLVL.

The chain employs TRBV7-3 and TRBJ2-5; no reliable D call. V was pared by 6 bases and J by 5 bases, with 13 bases between. The CDR3 has 13 amino acids. The germline V gene encodes CDR1 SGHTA and CDR2 FQGTGA. The CDR3 DNA sequence: TGTGCCAGCAGTGTATCAGGATGGGAGACCCAGTACTTC. Protein product: CASSVSGWETQYF.

Only one count was recorded for this clonotype. This sequence joins TRBV7-6 and TRBJ2-5; 8 bases fit TRBD2. The length of the CDR3 is 16 residues. Germline CDR1 SGHVS, CDR2 FNYEAQ. The V segment lost 1 base and the J segment 6 bases; nucleotides outside the gene matches: 10. This CDR3 reads CASSLDSGGARKTQYF. CDR3 nucleotide sequence: TGTGCCAGCAGCTTAGACTCCGGGGGGGCGAGAAAGACCCAGTACTTC.

The chain recombines TRBV4-3 with TRBJ2-2, with 8 nucleotides matching TRBD2. CDR1 and CDR2 from the germline V gene are LGHNA and YSLEER. This CDR3 spans 17 amino acids. The junction had 6 bases not matched to a gene; V was cut back by 0 bases and J by 3 bases. As DNA, the CDR3 is TGCGCCAGCAGCCAAGATCTTTCAGCGGGAGACACCGGGGAGCTGTTTTTT. Its protein is CASSQDLSAGDTGELFF.

This clonotype has only one observation. V gene TRBV2 combines with J gene TRBJ1-5, with a weak D call TRBD1 (6 bases). V gave up 4 bases and J gave up 0 bases, with 10 bases separating them. The CDR3 loop spans 15 amino acids. CDR1 is SNHLY, CDR2 FYNNEI, per germline. The CDR3 nucleotides read TGTGCCAGCAGTGTTGAACAGGGTAGCAATCAGCCCCAGCATTTT. Protein: CASSVEQGSNQPQHF.

The chain recombines TRBV20-1 with TRBJ1-6, with 9 positions matching TRBD1. Germline assignment: CDR1 DFQATT and CDR2 SNEGSKA (reference sequence). CDR3 length equals 13 residues. Losses at the gene ends were 6 bases for V and 7 bases for J; bases not matched to a gene: 4. The CDR3, as DNA: TGCAGTGCAAGGACAGGGGTCAATTCACCCCTCCACTTT. Translated, it gives CSARTGVNSPLHF.

This clonotype has only one observation. The rearrangement joins TRBV4-3 to TRBJ2-5; 12 bases line up with TRBD1. CDR1 is LGHNA and CDR2 is YSLEER in the germline V gene. CDR3 length: 18 residues. Trimming at V came to 0 bases and at J to 5 bases, leaving 10 bases not matched to a gene. CDR3 loop: CASSQEGGTGGFGETQYF. CDR3 DNA: TGCGCCAGCAGCCAAGAGGGGGGGACAGGGGGCTTCGGGGAGACCCAGTACTTC.

The chain combines TRBV2 with TRBJ2-1; 8 nucleotides align to TRBD1. With V trimmed by 5 bases and J by 10 bases, 4 bases remained unmatched. The CDR3 is 12 amino acids. Germline V gene data show CDR1 as SNHLY and CDR2 as FYNNEI. The CDR3 bases are TGTGCCAGCAGTTTGACAGGGGTCGAGCAGTTCTTC. Translation: CASSLTGVEQFF.

The V and J genes are TRBV5-4 and TRBJ1-4; unclear D gene. Germline V gene sequence: CDR1 SGHNT, CDR2 YYREEE (reference sequence). The CDR3 is made up of 13 amino acids. V was cut by 4 bases and J by 4 bases, with 8 bases left in between. The CDR3 DNA is TGTGCCAGCAGCAGCGGTTTTAATGAAAAACTGTTTTTT. The encoded protein is CASSSGFNEKLFF.

The V and J genes are TRBV7-9 and TRBJ2-4; 7 bases are shared with TRBD1. V was pared by 3 bases and J by 1 base, with 3 bases of the junction left unmatched. This CDR3 is built from 15 residues. Germline V gives CDR1 SEHNR, CDR2 FQNEAQ (reference sequence). CDR3 sequence: CASSFTGEAKNIQYF. The CDR3 region has the DNA TGTGCCAGCAGCTTCACAGGGGAGGCCAAAAACATTCAGTACTTC.

The chain combines TRBV7-9 with TRBJ2-7; D unclear. Germline V gene sequence: CDR1 SEHNR, CDR2 FQNEAQ (reference sequence). CDR3 length: 12 amino acids. The V end was cut by 4 bases, the J end by 3 bases, with 7 bases between. The CDR3 loop is CASSSHHYEQYF. As DNA, the CDR3 is TGTGCCAGCAGCTCGCACCACTACGAGCAGTACTTC.

The gene calls are TRBV7-9 and TRBJ2-7, with 11 nucleotides matching TRBD2. Germline V gives CDR1 SEHNR, CDR2 FQNEAQ (reference sequence). The CDR3 runs 14 residues. V trimming: 2 bases; J trimming: 4 bases; junction bases outside the gene matches: 1. The CDR3 DNA reads TGTGCCAGCAGCTTACTAGCGGGAGGTTACGAGCAGTACTTC. Its protein is CASSLLAGGYEQYF.

This chain joins TRBV7-2 and TRBJ2-7, with TRBD1 as a possible D gene (6 bases). The CDR3 sequence is 16 residues long. Germline assignment: CDR1 SGHTA and CDR2 FQGNSA. V dropped 1 base and J dropped 4 bases, with 17 bases sitting between them. CDR3 sequence: CASSLDPGTSRYEQYF. Written as DNA, the CDR3 is TGTGCCAGCAGCTTAGACCCCGGGACATCGAGGTACGAGCAGTACTTC.

This chain connects TRBV2 to TRBJ1-1; D is unresolved. This CDR3 region has 14 residues. CDR1 and CDR2 (germline): SNHLY, FYNNEI. The V gene lost 4 bases and the J gene lost 1 base, with 10 bases spanning the gap. CDR3 in DNA: TGTGCCAGCAGTGCTAGTGGCCCGAACACTGAAGCTTTCTTT. It yields the protein CASSASGPNTEAFF.